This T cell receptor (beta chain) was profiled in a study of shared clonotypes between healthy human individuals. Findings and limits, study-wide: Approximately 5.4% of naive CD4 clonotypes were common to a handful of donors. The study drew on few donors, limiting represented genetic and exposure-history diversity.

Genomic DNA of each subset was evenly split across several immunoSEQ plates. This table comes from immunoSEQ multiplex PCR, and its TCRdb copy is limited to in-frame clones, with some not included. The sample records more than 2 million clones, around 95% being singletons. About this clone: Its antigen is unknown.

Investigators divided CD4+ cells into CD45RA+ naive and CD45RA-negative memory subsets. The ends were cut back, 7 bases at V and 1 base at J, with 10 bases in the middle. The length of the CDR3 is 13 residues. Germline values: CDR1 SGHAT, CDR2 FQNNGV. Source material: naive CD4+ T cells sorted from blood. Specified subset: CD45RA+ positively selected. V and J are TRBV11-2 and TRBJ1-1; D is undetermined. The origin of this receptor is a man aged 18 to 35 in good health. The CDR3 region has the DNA TGTGCCAGCACCGCCCAGACGAACACTGAAGCTTTCTTT. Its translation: CASTAQTNTEAFF.